A single TCR beta chain is shown here with its context. Its antigen is undetermined. This entry is derived from a study of T cell responses to AZD1222 COVID-19 vaccine. This CDR3 is built from 14 residues. Looked up from germline, CDR1 is MNHEY and CDR2 is SVGAGI. V was shortened by 5 bases and J by 0 bases, with 10 bases between the two germline ends. Produced via immunoSEQ multiplex PCR; TCRdb's table is partial and in-frame only. The table has 150,000 or so clones, about 92% seen once; the top ten hold 1.9%. General study findings and limits: Spike as a whole was targeted by vaccine-associated CD4 TCRs, dominant at 160-218 and 743-854.

This receptor was taken from an adult in good health. The chain has TRBV6-5 and TRBJ1-1, with D perhaps matching TRBD1 (5 bases). The specimen comprised peripheral blood, sampled on day 0 of AZD1222 vaccination. The CDR3 region has the DNA TGTGCCAGCAGTCGGGACGGGGTGAACACTGAAGCTTTCTTT. Amino acid sequence: CASSRDGVNTEAFF.